These 23 T cell receptor beta chains originate from one sample sequenced in a study of T-cell reconstitution after alpha-beta-depleted transplantation in children. Unique molecular identifiers featured in how the TCRbeta library was prepared. In TCRdb, the PCR reads were re-called with MiXCR into one record per CDR3 protein. This table holds about 1,000,000 distinct CDR3 sequences, roughly 29% found once. The specimen was PBMCs, mostly from graft donor cells, collected 360 days after TCRalphabeta/CD19-depleted stem cell transplant. The receptor set was obtained from a boy younger than two who had a stem cell transplant for SCID, so the T cells may come from the graft donor.

Only a few counts were recorded for this clonotype. This chain links TRBV11-2 with TRBJ2-3; 8 positions match TRBD2. From germline, CDR1 is SGHAT and CDR2 FQNNGV. The CDR3 runs 14 residues. V lost 5 bases and J lost 6; bases outside the gene matches: 7. CDR3 residues: CASSIGGAPDTQYF. Here the CDR3 DNA reads TGTGCCAGCAGCATCGGGGGGGCCCCGGATACGCAGTATTTT. Drawing the rest from reference TRBV11-2 and TRBJ2-3, the complete variable domain is EAGVAQSPRYKIIEKRQSVAFWCNPISGHATLYWYQQILGQGPKLLIQFQNNGVVDDSQLPKDRFSAERLKGVDSTLKIQPAKLEDSAVYLCASSIGGAPDTQYFGPGTRLTVL.

The chain has TRBV12-3 or TRBV12-4 and TRBJ1-3; D is possibly TRBD1 (6 bases). V lost 3 bases and J lost 0, with 12 bases in between. This CDR3 has 16 residues. The CDR3 sequence is CASSLGHRSSGNTIYF. DNA of the CDR3: TGTGCCAGCAGTTTGGGACACCGGAGCTCTGGAAACACCATATATTTT.

This clonotype was observed a handful of times. The rearrangement links TRBV28 to TRBJ2-3; 11 bases map to TRBD2. Germline CDR1 reads MDHEN; CDR2 reads SYDVKM. The CDR3 has 15 residues. V gave up 7 bases and J gave up 4 bases; unmatched junction bases: 7. Written as DNA, the CDR3 is TGTGCCAGCACCAAGCCGGGACTAGCGGCAGATACGCAGTATTTT. This codes for CASTKPGLAADTQYF. Looking up the rest from reference TRBV28 and TRBJ2-3 gives the full variable domain: DVKVTQSSRYLVKRTGEKVFLECVQDMDHENMFWYRQDPGLGLRLIYFSYDVKMKEKGDIPEGYSVSREKKERFSLILESASTNQTSMYLCASTKPGLAADTQYFGPGTRLTVL.

This sequence joins TRBV5-1 and TRBJ2-7, with a tentative D call TRBD1 (6 bases). The CDR3 has 13 amino acids. V lost 4 bases and J 5 bases, leaving 13 bases between the germline ends. Germline CDR1 reads SGHRS; CDR2 reads YFSETQ. The CDR3: CASSLTGINEQYF. CDR3 in DNA: TGCGCCAGCAGCCTCACAGGGATTAACGAGCAGTACTTC.

This chain links TRBV5-1 with TRBJ1-1; D is possibly TRBD1 (6 bases). Germline-derived CDR1 and CDR2 are SGHRS and YFSETQ. This CDR3 region has 14 residues. V was cut by 5 bases and J by 6 bases, with 17 bases left in between. This chain's CDR3 is CASSQISGEPEAFF. As DNA, the CDR3 is TGCGCCAGCAGTCAAATATCAGGGGAGCCTGAAGCTTTCTTT.

This chain links TRBV7-6 with TRBJ2-2; 10 bases agree with TRBD2. Germline CDR1 reads SGHVS; CDR2 reads FNYEAQ. V lost 4 bases, J lost 4 bases, and 15 bases stayed unmatched. This CDR3 region has 19 residues. CDR3 DNA sequence: TGTGCCAGCAGCTCTCAGGCCCCACTAGCGGGGATTCCCACCGGGGAGCTGTTTTTT. This gives the protein CASSSQAPLAGIPTGELFF.

V and J are TRBV25-1 and TRBJ1-6; D is unclear. Trimming pared 8 bases from V and 6 bases from J, leaving 11 bases between. The CDR3 spans 13 residues. Germline V gene sequence: CDR1 MGHDK, CDR2 SYGVNS. The CDR3, as DNA: TGTGCCAGCCACGTGCGGGGTAATTCACCCCTCCACTTT. It codes for CASHVRGNSPLHF.

The chain joins TRBV20-1 to TRBJ2-1, with 7 positions matching TRBD2. This CDR3 has 14 residues. The germline CDR1 and CDR2 sequences are DFQATT and SNEGSKA (reference sequence). With 6 bases clipped from V and 2 bases from J, the junction kept 7 bases outside the gene matches. The CDR3 DNA follows: TGCAGTGCGCCGGGGGGAGCTACCTACAATGAGCAGTTCTTC. This encodes CSAPGGATYNEQFF.

The chain couples TRBV20-1 to TRBJ2-5; 8 bases are shared with TRBD2. V shed 4 bases and J 5 bases; nucleotides not matched to a gene: 3. This CDR3 is built from 12 residues. Germline V gene sequence: CDR1 DFQATT, CDR2 SNEGSKA (reference sequence). CDR3 DNA sequence: TGCAGTGCTAAGACTAGCGCGGAGACCCAGTACTTC. Translating it yields CSAKTSAETQYF.

J is TRBJ2-1 and V is TRBV5-1, with D possibly matching TRBD1 (5 bases). With 3 bases removed from V and 0 bases from J, the gap between germline ends came to 16 bases. The CDR3 spans 17 residues. From germline, CDR1 is SGHRS and CDR2 YFSETQ. CDR3 protein: CASSSSLGHLSYNEQFF. The CDR3 nucleotides read TGCGCCAGCAGCTCGTCTTTGGGGCATCTCTCCTACAATGAGCAGTTCTTC. The full variable domain, rest sourced from reference TRBV5-1 and TRBJ2-1, is KAGVTQTPRYLIKTRGQQVTLSCSPISGHRSVSWYQQTPGQGLQFLFEYFSETQRNKGNFPGRFSGRQFSNSRSEMNVSTLELGDSALYLCASSSSLGHLSYNEQFFGPGTRLTVL.

This clonotype occurred a few times. The genes are TRBV5-1 and TRBJ1-1; weak D call: TRBD1 (5 bases). V dropped 4 bases and J dropped 1 base, with 20 bases sitting between them. Germline CDR1 SGHRS, CDR2 YFSETQ. The CDR3 spans 17 residues. The CDR3 loop reads CASSPQGVGRWNTEAFF. Here the CDR3 DNA reads TGCGCCAGCAGCCCGCAAGGGGTCGGCAGGTGGAACACTGAAGCTTTCTTT. Together with reference TRBV5-1 and TRBJ1-1, the CDR3 gives the full variable domain: KAGVTQTPRYLIKTRGQQVTLSCSPISGHRSVSWYQQTPGQGLQFLFEYFSETQRNKGNFPGRFSGRQFSNSRSEMNVSTLELGDSALYLCASSPQGVGRWNTEAFFGQGTRLTVV.

This chain connects TRBV18 to TRBJ2-7, with D unclear. Between the trimmed V and J ends, which lost 3 bases and 3 bases, there was a span of 9 bases. The CDR3 loop spans 13 amino acids. The germline CDR1 and CDR2 sequences are KGHSH and LQKENI. The CDR3 loop is CASSPRGVYEQYF. Written as DNA, the CDR3 is TGTGCCAGCTCACCCCGTGGGGTCTACGAGCAGTACTTC.

V is TRBV5-1 and J is TRBJ1-6; D call uncertain. This CDR3 is built from 15 residues. V gave up 4 bases and J gave up 2 bases, with 10 bases separating them. Germline V gene data show CDR1 as SGHRS and CDR2 as YFSETQ. In DNA, the CDR3 is TGCGCCAGCAGCGTCGGGGAACCCTATAATTCACCCCTCCACTTT. Amino acids: CASSVGEPYNSPLHF.

The V call is TRBV10-3, the J call TRBJ1-2; 10 nucleotides line up with TRBD1. The CDR3 runs to 13 residues. Germline V gene lookup returns CDR1 ENHRY and CDR2 SYGVKD. Unmatched junction bases numbered 1, after V lost 3 bases and J lost 6 bases. DNA of the CDR3: TGTGCCATCAGTGAAGGGACAGGGGATGGCTACACCTTC. Protein sequence: CAISEGTGDGYTF.

V usage is TRBV5-4 and J usage is TRBJ2-5; D assignment may be TRBD1 or TRBD2 (6 bases each). The germline V gene encodes CDR1 SGHNT and CDR2 YYREEE (reference sequence). V lost 2 bases to trimming and J lost 5 bases, with 16 bases between them. There are 15 residues in the CDR3. CDR3 nucleotides: TGTGCCAGCAGCTTAGGGTCTCGGGGGCTGGAGACCCAGTACTTC. Its protein product is CASSLGSRGLETQYF.

The gene calls are TRBV15 and TRBJ2-5; a possible D gene is TRBD2 (6 bases). The CDR3 covers 15 residues. The V end lost 0 bases, the J end lost 1 base, and 9 bases lay between the germline ends. Germline V gene lookup returns CDR1 LNHNV and CDR2 YYDKDF (reference sequence). The CDR3 nucleotides read TGTGCCACCAGCAGAGAGGAGGGCCTCCAAGAGACCCAGTACTTC. Protein: CATSREEGLQETQYF.

This clonotype was detected ten times or more. The chain joins TRBV12-3 or TRBV12-4 to TRBJ1-1; TRBD1 matches at 7 bases. This CDR3 region has 16 residues. J was trimmed by 0 bases and V by 1 base; bases with no gene match: 5. Written as DNA, the CDR3 is TGTGCCAGCAGTTTAGAAAGGGGGCAGGTGAACACTGAAGCTTTCTTT. This gives the protein CASSLERGQVNTEAFF.

This chain connects TRBV12-3 or TRBV12-4 to TRBJ2-5, with 7 bases that match TRBD2. Unmatched junction bases numbered 9, after V lost 6 bases and J lost 2 bases. CDR3 length: 15 amino acids. The CDR3 spells CASRESGAQQETQYF. As DNA, the CDR3 is TGTGCCAGCAGGGAGAGCGGGGCTCAACAAGAGACCCAGTACTTC.

CDR3: CASSRQQSTDTQYF. Written as DNA, the CDR3 is TGTGCCAGCAGTAGACAGCAGAGCACAGATACGCAGTATTTT. The rearrangement links TRBV6-1 to TRBJ2-3; D might be TRBD1 (5 bases). This CDR3 region has 14 residues. Trimming shortened V by 5 bases and J by 0 bases, and 9 bases separated the two germline ends. Germline assignment: CDR1 MNHNS and CDR2 SASEGT.

The chain combines TRBV20-1 with TRBJ2-5; 10 positions match TRBD2. The trim removed 4 bases at V and 5 bases at J, leaving 10 bases unmatched. Germline-derived CDR1 and CDR2 are DFQATT and SNEGSKA (reference sequence). There are 15 residues in the CDR3. The DNA for the CDR3 is TGCAGTGCTACGTACCGACTAGCGGGTGGGGAGACCCAGTACTTC. It is translated as CSATYRLAGGETQYF.

This sequence joins TRBV5-5 and TRBJ2-7; a weak D match, TRBD2 (7 bases). The CDR3 has 15 amino acids. In germline, CDR1 is SGHKS, CDR2 YYEKEE (reference sequence). Trimming left V 2 bases short and J 1 base short, with 13 bases between. The CDR3 loop reads CASSFGGGGSYEQYF. CDR3 DNA: TGTGCCAGCAGCTTTGGGGGGGGCGGTTCCTACGAGCAGTACTTC.

This clonotype was found a few times. This chain joins TRBV6-2 or TRBV6-3 and TRBJ2-1; D is possibly TRBD2 (6 bases). CDR1 is MNHEY and CDR2 is SVGEGT in the germline V gene. V lost 5 bases and J lost 5, with 16 bases in between. The CDR3 has 15 amino acids. CDR3 coding DNA: TGTGCCAGCAGTCTCCGTGCGGGGTCCCACAATGAGCAGTTCTTC. This codes for CASSLRAGSHNEQFF.

The genes are TRBV7-2 and TRBJ2-3, with 8 bases fitting TRBD2. Losses at the gene ends were 6 bases for V and 4 bases for J; bases not matched to a gene: 9. This CDR3 has 15 residues. Germline V lookup: CDR1 SGHTA, CDR2 FQGNSA. CDR3 sequence reads: CASRGTRVLSDTQYF. CDR3 bases: TGTGCCAGCAGGGGGACTAGGGTTTTGTCAGATACGCAGTATTTT.